In this sample, the clone carrying this T cell receptor beta chain turned up a few times. What it binds is unknown. This sample was taken from a study of T cells in Graves' hyperthyroidism and ophthalmopathy. The wider study: Peripheral blood collection took place at initial diagnosis, before any treatment.

Template material for amplifying TCR beta CDR3 regions consisted of RNA transcripts. Initially, a first-round RT-PCR of the TCR CDR3 employed the HTBI primer set. TCRdb reanalysed the multiplex PCR reads using MiXCR and keeps one entry per CDR3 protein. There are fewer than 900,000 distinct CDR3 sequences in the sample; roughly 17% occur only once, and approximately 8.4% lies in the top ten. Diagnosis rested on symptoms, serum thyroxine and TRAb, thyroid ultrasound, and orbital computed tomography. PBMCs came from 8.5 to 10 ml fresh peripheral blood. Study results and caveats: Most expanded thyroid clonotypes above 0.001 also appeared in blood.

V was trimmed by 4 bases and J by 0 bases, leaving 24 bases between them. The CDR3 covers 19 residues. Germline V gene data show CDR1 as SGHTS and CDR2 as YDEGEE. Specimen: blood. The receptor comes from a man aged 18 to 30 with Graves' hyperthyroidism. The V gene is TRBV5-8, the J gene TRBJ2-3; a possible D gene is TRBD2 (5 bases). CDR3 loop: CASSPAAGRLHSSTDTQYF. For the CDR3, the DNA is TGTGCCAGCAGCCCGGCCGCGGGCAGGCTACATTCTAGCACAGATACGCAGTATTTT.